These 32 T cell receptor beta chains came from one sample sequenced in a study of shared clonotypes between healthy human individuals. Libraries were prepared by immunoSEQ multiplex PCR; TCRdb keeps only in-frame clonotypes and omits some of them. The sample consists of about 100,000 clones, about 72% of them appearing once. The source material was memory CD8+ T cells sorted from blood. Subset specified: CD45RO+ cells pooled with CCR7-negative TemRA cells. These receptor sequences come from a woman aged 25 to 39 in good health.

This clone was detected only a few times. V usage is TRBV25-1 and J usage is TRBJ2-6; 7 bases are a match to TRBD1. This CDR3 has 16 amino acids. CDR1 and CDR2 from the germline V gene are MGHDK and SYGVNS. Trimming took 4 bases from V and 0 from J; bases not matched to a gene: 3. The CDR3 DNA reads as TGTGCCAGCAGTGGGGACAGTACCTCTGGGGCCAACGTCCTGACTTTC. It specifies CASSGDSTSGANVLTF.

The chain has TRBV2 and TRBJ2-3, with 11 nucleotides matching TRBD2. V trimming: 7 bases; J trimming: 5 bases; junction bases outside the gene matches: 5. Germline CDR1 reads SNHLY; CDR2 reads FYNNEI. The CDR3 runs 14 residues. CDR3 amino acids: CASMGLAEGDTQYF. The CDR3 DNA reads TGTGCCAGCATGGGACTAGCGGAGGGAGATACGCAGTATTTT.

This clone appeared once. The V gene is TRBV4-1, the J gene TRBJ2-5; no clear D. Germline V CDR1 and CDR2: MGHRA, YSYEKL. The CDR3 is 14 residues long. Trimming took 1 base from V and 5 from J, leaving 11 bases between them. The CDR3 sequence: CASSQVFYGETQYF. CDR3 bases: TGCGCCAGCAGCCAAGTATTTTATGGGGAGACCCAGTACTTC.

The chain couples TRBV7-2 to TRBJ1-2, with a tentative D call TRBD1 (5 bases). The CDR3 is 15 residues long. CDR1 is SGHTA and CDR2 is FQGNSA in the germline V gene. V shed 5 bases and J shed 0 bases, with 13 bases lying between them. CDR3 residues: CASSKNQGANYGYTF. The CDR3 bases are TGTGCCAGCAGCAAGAACCAGGGAGCTAACTATGGCTACACCTTC.

Concerning this clone itself: Only one base separates this from a far larger clonotype, so it likely reflects a read error. The chain is built from TRBV2 and TRBJ2-6; maybe TRBD1 (5 bases). Per germline, CDR1 SNHLY and CDR2 FYNNEI. The CDR3 runs 13 residues. The CDR3 reads CASVSSGANVLIF. The DNA of the CDR3 is TGTGCCAGCGTAAGCTCTGGGGCCAACGTCCTGATTTTC.

This chain joins TRBV7-2 and TRBJ2-7, with TRBD2 as a possible D gene (6 bases). This CDR3 region has 12 residues. Trimming stripped 7 bases from V and 3 bases from J, with 10 bases between. Germline V gives CDR1 SGHTA, CDR2 FQGNSA. The DNA of the CDR3 is TGTGCCAGCACCGGTAGCGGCTACGAGCAGTACTTC. Protein product: CASTGSGYEQYF.

This clone came up a few times. CDR3 DNA: TGTGCCAGCAGTTTAGTCGGGACAGGGTACCTCACAGATACGCAGTATTTT. Translated: CASSLVGTGYLTDTQYF. V and J are TRBV28 and TRBJ2-3, with 9 nucleotides matching TRBD1. V was clipped by 2 bases and J by 2 bases; unmatched bases: 8. The length of the CDR3 is 17 residues. Germline-derived CDR1 and CDR2 are MDHEN and SYDVKM.

The chain's CDR3 is CASSRQKMNTEAFF. CDR3 nucleotides: TGTGCCAGCAGTCGACAGAAAATGAACACTGAAGCTTTCTTT. This chain connects TRBV28 to TRBJ1-1, with D possibly TRBD1 on 5 matching bases. Trimming took off 5 bases at V and 0 bases at J, with 10 bases between the two ends. This CDR3 spans 14 amino acids. In germline, CDR1 is MDHEN, CDR2 SYDVKM.

Concerning this clone: A far larger clone lies a single base away; this is likely a read error. V and J are TRBV6-4 and TRBJ2-2; unclear D gene. The CDR3 spans 13 residues. CDR1 is MRHNA, CDR2 SNTAGT, per germline. V lost 3 bases, J lost 4 bases, and 6 bases lay in between. CDR3 in amino acids: CASSERSTGELFF. The DNA of the CDR3 is TGTGCCAGCAGTGAAAGGAGCACCGGGGAGCTGTTTTTT.

A single count supports this clone. This chain links TRBV14 with TRBJ2-7; no definite D call. Deletions cut 3 bases from V and 3 bases from J, with 9 bases between. The CDR3 is 13 amino acids. Germline loops: CDR1 SGHDN, CDR2 FVKESK. The CDR3 nucleotides are TGTGCCAGCAGCCAGAGGCTAGTCTACGAGCAGTACTTC. It yields the protein CASSQRLVYEQYF.

The V gene is TRBV6-1, the J gene TRBJ1-1, with no clear D. Trimming removed 3 bases at V and 5 bases at J, with 13 bases between. The CDR3 consists of 14 residues. CDR1 and CDR2 (germline): MNHNS, SASEGT. The CDR3 DNA reads as TGTGCCAGCAGTGAGGAGCTATTCAGGACTGAAGCTTTCTTT. Translating it yields CASSEELFRTEAFF.

This clone appeared a single time. The chain couples TRBV19 to TRBJ2-7; D is undetermined. The V end was cut by 1 base, the J end by 3 bases, with 13 bases between. Per germline, CDR1 LNHDA and CDR2 SQIVND (reference sequence). The CDR3 contains 15 residues. The CDR3 DNA follows: TGTGCCAGTAGTATAGGGACCCCCTTAAACTACGAGCAGTACTTC. It translates to CASSIGTPLNYEQYF.

The sample holds many counts of this clone. In nucleotides, the CDR3 is TGTGCCAGCAGTGAAGAAGCGGGAGGGTCCTACGAGCAGTACTTC. Translated: CASSEEAGGSYEQYF. The chain recombines TRBV6-4 with TRBJ2-7; TRBD2 matches 10 bases. Germline values: CDR1 MRHNA, CDR2 SNTAGT. Losses at the gene ends were 3 bases for V and 1 base for J; bases not matched to a gene: 3. The CDR3 has 15 amino acids.

The rearrangement uses TRBV30 and TRBJ1-5, with D uncertain. The V end lost 2 bases, the J end lost 0 bases, and 11 bases lay between the germline ends. Germline CDR1 and CDR2: GTSNPN and SVGIG (reference sequence). The CDR3 covers 15 residues. CDR3 region: CAWSPTLFSNQPQHF. The CDR3 DNA sequence: TGTGCCTGGAGTCCCACTCTATTTAGCAATCAGCCCCAGCATTTT.

The rearrangement joins TRBV13 to TRBJ2-2; D gene ambiguous. V lost 0 bases, J lost 3 bases, and 11 bases lay in between. CDR1 PRHDT and CDR2 FYEKMQ come from the germline V gene (reference sequence). The CDR3 totals 16 residues. The CDR3 protein is CASSLGLVSYTGELFF. The CDR3 region has the DNA TGTGCCAGCAGCTTAGGCCTAGTGAGTTACACCGGGGAGCTGTTTTTT.

This clone was counted a few times. This chain links TRBV29-1 with TRBJ2-7, with 9 bases fitting TRBD1. The J segment lost 6 bases and the V segment lost 4 bases, leaving 13 bases of the junction unmatched. This CDR3 is built from 15 residues. Germline CDR1 reads SQVTM; CDR2 reads ANQGSEA. CDR3 region: CSVGRTGADSREQYF. The CDR3 DNA reads as TGCAGCGTTGGACGGACAGGGGCTGATAGCCGCGAGCAGTACTTC.

V is TRBV6-6 and J is TRBJ1-1, with D uncertain. The germline CDR1 and CDR2 sequences are MNHNY and SVGAGI (reference sequence). The CDR3 runs 16 residues. The germline V and J ends were trimmed by 2 bases and 0 bases, with 13 bases remaining between them. The CDR3 DNA is TGTGCCAGCAGTTACCCGAGGTACAATATGAACACTGAAGCTTTCTTT. Amino acid sequence: CASSYPRYNMNTEAFF.

The chain uses TRBV5-1 and TRBJ1-2, with a possible D match to TRBD1 (5 bases). The CDR3 is made up of 14 amino acids. Trimming stripped 1 base from V and 5 bases from J, with 12 bases between. Germline lookup yields CDR1 SGHRS and CDR2 YFSETQ. The DNA of the CDR3 is TGCGCCAGCAGCTTGAAGCCAGGGTGGTATGGCTACACCTTC. Protein product: CASSLKPGWYGYTF.

This clone came up many times. The chain combines TRBV9 with TRBJ1-1; D is unresolved. The CDR3 is made up of 13 amino acids. Germline CDR1 reads SGDLS; CDR2 reads YYNGEE. Trimming stripped 0 bases from V and 5 bases from J, with 8 bases between. CDR3 residues: CASSVAWSTEAFF. The CDR3 DNA reads TGTGCCAGCAGCGTAGCTTGGAGTACTGAAGCTTTCTTT.

V gene TRBV6-5 combines with J gene TRBJ2-7; D is ambiguous. V lost 5 bases and J lost 9, with 17 bases in between. Germline values: CDR1 MNHEY, CDR2 SVGAGI. This CDR3 has 13 amino acids. CDR3 region: CASSQYVSVGQYF. The CDR3 DNA reads as TGTGCCAGCAGTCAGTACGTATCAGTCGGGCAGTACTTC.

The chain links TRBV2 to TRBJ2-7; 9 nucleotides align to TRBD1. Germline values: CDR1 SNHLY, CDR2 FYNNEI. The CDR3 consists of 15 residues. J was trimmed by 2 bases and V by 6 bases; bases with no gene match: 8. CDR3 region: CASREPGQGPYEQYF. CDR3 DNA sequence: TGTGCCAGCAGGGAACCGGGACAGGGCCCCTACGAGCAGTACTTC.

This clone was seen only once. This sequence joins TRBV25-1 and TRBJ2-2; D gene unclear. The ends were cut back, 5 bases at V and 6 bases at J, with 7 bases in the middle. The CDR3 runs 12 residues. In germline, CDR1 is MGHDK, CDR2 SYGVNS. The CDR3 DNA is TGTGCCAGCAGTCTCTCGCCCGGGGAGCTGTTTTTT. This translates into CASSLSPGELFF. Together with reference TRBV25-1 and TRBJ2-2, the CDR3 gives the full variable domain: EADIYQTPRYLVIGTGKKITLECSQTMGHDKMYWYQQDPGMELHLIHYSYGVNSTEKGDLSSESTVSRIRTEHFPLTLESARPSHTSQYLCASSLSPGELFFGEGSRLTVL.

In regard to this clone: A read error likely explains this, since a far larger clone differs by one base. The chain recombines TRBV25-1 with TRBJ2-6; a possible D gene is TRBD2 (5 bases). Trimming removed 6 bases at V and 1 base at J, with 19 bases between. The CDR3 sequence is 18 residues long. Germline V gives CDR1 MGHDK, CDR2 SYGVNS. The CDR3: CASSQNSHGESGANVLTF. As DNA, the CDR3 is TGTGCCAGCAGCCAAAACAGTCACGGGGAATCTGGGGCCAACGTCCTGACTTTC.

Only one count was recorded for this clone. In nucleotides, the CDR3 is TGCGCCAGCAGCCAAACTAGGTGGCAGGCCCAGTACTTC. The encoded protein is CASSQTRWQAQYF. The rearrangement uses TRBV4-1 and TRBJ2-5, with a possible D match to TRBD2 (5 bases). Per germline, CDR1 MGHRA and CDR2 YSYEKL. This CDR3 is 13 amino acids long. V lost 2 bases to trimming and J lost 9 bases, with 13 bases between them.

V gene TRBV27 combines with J gene TRBJ1-2; 10 bases match TRBD1. Unmatched junction bases numbered 14, after V lost 5 bases and J lost 8 bases. This CDR3 is 16 amino acids long. From germline, CDR1 is MNHEY and CDR2 SMNVEV (reference sequence). The CDR3 loop reads CASSPQTGGGMIGYTF. The CDR3 DNA follows: TGTGCCAGCAGTCCCCAGACAGGGGGCGGGATGATAGGCTACACCTTC.

This clone occurred many times. The rearrangement uses TRBV19 and TRBJ2-1; D gene unclear. Trimming took off 6 bases at V and 2 bases at J, with 11 bases between the two ends. CDR1 is LNHDA, CDR2 SQIVND, per germline (reference sequence). The CDR3 is made up of 14 amino acids. The CDR3 is CASSPWLAYNEQFF. CDR3 nucleotide sequence: TGTGCCAGTAGCCCCTGGTTGGCCTACAATGAGCAGTTCTTC.

This chain links TRBV5-6 with TRBJ1-3; D is unclear. The germline CDR1 and CDR2 sequences are SGHDT and YYEEEE. Trimming removed 0 bases from V and 0 bases from J, with 19 bases in between. The CDR3 runs 19 residues. The CDR3 is CASSLAMAGIFNSGNTIYF. The CDR3 DNA reads TGTGCCAGCAGCTTGGCCATGGCGGGGATCTTCAACTCTGGAAACACCATATATTTT.

The V call is TRBV4-1, the J call TRBJ2-2; D possibly corresponds to TRBD2 (5 bases). The germline CDR1 and CDR2 sequences are MGHRA and YSYEKL. Trimming took off 4 bases at V and 3 bases at J, with 12 bases between the two ends. The CDR3 is 15 amino acids. CDR3 DNA sequence: TGCGCCAGCAGCCTGCTGGACTGGCACACCGGGGAGCTGTTTTTT. It translates to CASSLLDWHTGELFF.

The CDR3 is CASSLGFADGYTF. CDR3 in DNA: TGTGCCAGCAGCTTGGGTTTTGCGGATGGCTACACCTTC. V usage is TRBV25-1 and J usage is TRBJ1-2; D remains ambiguous. Trimming removed 6 bases at V and 6 bases at J, with 14 bases between. This CDR3 comprises 13 residues. Per germline, CDR1 MGHDK and CDR2 SYGVNS.

This clone was detected many times. This chain uses TRBV13 with TRBJ2-7, with 9 positions matching TRBD2. Germline loops: CDR1 PRHDT, CDR2 FYEKMQ (reference sequence). V lost 4 bases, J lost 3 bases, and 7 bases stayed unmatched. This CDR3 region has 15 residues. The CDR3 nucleotides read TGTGCCAGCAGCTCCAGAGATAGCGGGAGCTACGAGCAGTACTTC. As protein: CASSSRDSGSYEQYF. The whole variable domain, filled in from reference TRBV13 and TRBJ2-7, reads AAGVIQSPRHLIKEKRETATLKCYPIPRHDTVYWYQQGPGQDPQFLISFYEKMQSDKGSIPDRFSAQQFSDYHSELNMSSLELGDSALYFCASSSRDSGSYEQYFGPGTRLTVT.

V is TRBV5-1 and J is TRBJ2-1; D not resolved. Germline-derived CDR1 and CDR2 are SGHRS and YFSETQ. CDR3 length equals 15 residues. Trimming removed 4 bases at V and 6 bases at J, with 17 bases between. CDR3 region: CASSPDLLPINEQFF. The CDR3 DNA is TGCGCCAGCAGCCCCGACTTGCTCCCTATCAATGAGCAGTTCTTC.

CDR3 sequence (DNA): TGCGCCAGCAGCTTGGACCCCCCCGGGGAGCTGTTTTTT. This gives the protein CASSLDPPGELFF. This chain connects TRBV5-1 to TRBJ2-2; D is undetermined. The V gene's germline CDR1 is SGHRS and CDR2 YFSETQ. V was pared by 0 bases and J by 6 bases, with 6 bases between. The CDR3 is made up of 13 amino acids.